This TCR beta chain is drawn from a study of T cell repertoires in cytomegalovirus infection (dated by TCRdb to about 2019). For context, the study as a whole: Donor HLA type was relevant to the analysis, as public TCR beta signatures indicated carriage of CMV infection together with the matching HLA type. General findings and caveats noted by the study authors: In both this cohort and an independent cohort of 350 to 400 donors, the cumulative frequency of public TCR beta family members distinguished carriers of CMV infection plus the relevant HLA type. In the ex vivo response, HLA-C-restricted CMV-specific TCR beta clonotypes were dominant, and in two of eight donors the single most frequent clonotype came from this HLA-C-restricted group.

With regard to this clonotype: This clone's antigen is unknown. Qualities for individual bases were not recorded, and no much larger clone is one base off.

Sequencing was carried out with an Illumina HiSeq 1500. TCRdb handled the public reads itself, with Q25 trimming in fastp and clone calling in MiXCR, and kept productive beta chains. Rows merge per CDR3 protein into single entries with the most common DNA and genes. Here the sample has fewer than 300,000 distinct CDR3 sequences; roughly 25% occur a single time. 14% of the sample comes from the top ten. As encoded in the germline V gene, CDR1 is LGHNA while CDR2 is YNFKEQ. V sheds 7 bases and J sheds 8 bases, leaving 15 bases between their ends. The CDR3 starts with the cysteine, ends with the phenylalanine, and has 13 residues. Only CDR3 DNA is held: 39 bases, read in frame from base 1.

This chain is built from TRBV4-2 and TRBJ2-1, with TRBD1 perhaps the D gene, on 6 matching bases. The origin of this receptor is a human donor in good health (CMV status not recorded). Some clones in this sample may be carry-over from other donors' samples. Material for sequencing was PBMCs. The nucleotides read TGTGCCAGCACTCCACAGGGTAACTATGAGCAGTTCTTC. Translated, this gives CASTPQGNYEQFF.